This TCR beta chain was sequenced for a study of CD8+CD57+ T cells in acquired aplastic anemia. Genomic DNA acted as the template from which TCR beta VDJ combination and CDR3 sequence profiling were carried out. TCRdb re-called the reads with MiXCR, one entry per CDR3 protein. The data show 250,000 to 300,000 distinct CDR3 sequences, approximately 60% seen once. The table lists this clonotype with many counts. By flow cytometry, patients selected for sequencing had shown an expansion of CD8+CD57+ cells. The CDR3 is made up of 16 amino acids. Trimming removed 4 bases from V and 1 base from J; junction bases left unmatched: 8. Germline-derived CDR1 and CDR2 are SGHVS and FQNEAQ.

The sequencing sample was made of sorted CD4+, CD8+, or CD8+CD57+ T cells (not recorded which) from PBMCs. The chain employs TRBV7-8 and TRBJ2-7; 9 positions match TRBD1. The receptor was isolated from a human donor with aplastic anemia. The CDR3, as DNA: TGTGCCAGCAGCTCCCAGACGGGACAGGGTTCCTACGAGCAGTACTTC. Amino acid sequence: CASSSQTGQGSYEQYF.